Listed below are T cell receptor beta chains from one sample, sequenced in a study of T cells in Graves' hyperthyroidism and ophthalmopathy. TCRdb analysed the multiplex PCR reads with MiXCR anew, one entry per CDR3 protein. The sample lists 90,000 to 120,000 distinct CDR3 sequences; around a sixth were seen once. Material: blood. The source is a woman between 45 and 65 years old with Graves' hyperthyroidism. The CDR3 runs from the conserved cysteine through the conserved F or W. A D gene is named only where the DNA matches it firmly. Clone size is not always given. Where it is, it says once, few, many or a class for expanded clones.

V gene	J gene	clone size	D gene	CDR3 DNA	CDR3 protein
TRBV24-1	TRBJ2-5	many	TRBD2	TGTGCCACCAGTGATTCGGGACTAGCCCCAAAAGAGACCCAGTACTTC	CATSDSGLAPKETQYF
TRBV20-1	TRBJ2-3	many	TRBD2	TGCAGTGCGACACAGCGGGACCCCTTCACAGATACGCAGTATTTT	CSATQRDPFTDTQYF
TRBV7-9	TRBJ2-1	.	TRBD2	TGTGCCAGCAGCTTAGTGGGAGGGAGGAGATACAATGAGCAGTTCTTC	CASSLVGGRRYNEQFF
TRBV2	TRBJ2-2	many	.	TGTGCCAGCAGTCGGGACCGGAACACCGGGGAGCTGTTTTTT	CASSRDRNTGELFF
TRBV6-1	TRBJ1-1	many	TRBD1	TGTGCCAGCAGTGTACAGGGGAGGACTGAAGCTTTCTTT	CASSVQGRTEAFF
TRBV20-1	TRBJ1-4	.	TRBD1	TGCAGTGTCCCGACAGGGGGAGATGAAAAACTGTTTTTT	CSVPTGGDEKLFF
TRBV20-1	TRBJ2-1	.	TRBD2	TGCAGTGCCGCACCCACTAGCGGGGGGGCCAATGAGCAGTTCTTC	CSAAPTSGGANEQFF
TRBV27	TRBJ2-7	many	TRBD1	TGTGCCAGCACCCAAGTTCCGGGACAGGGTTACGAGCAGTACTTC	CASTQVPGQGYEQYF
TRBV20-1	TRBJ2-3	once	TRBD1	TGCAGTGCTAGAGATCCCTCGATGACAGGGACGACAGATACGCAGTATTTT	CSARDPSMTGTTDTQYF
TRBV3-1	TRBJ2-7	.	.	TGTGCCAGCAGCCGTTCCAGGGGTAACGAGCAGTACTTC	CASSRSRGNEQYF
TRBV19	TRBJ2-7	many	.	TGTGCCAGTAGTATAGGGGGACCTTACTACGAGCAGTACTTC	CASSIGGPYYEQYF
TRBV7-9	TRBJ2-1	few	.	TGTGCCAGCTGCCCGGGGGTAGCGGACTCCTACAATGAGCAGTTCTTC	CASCPGVADSYNEQFF
TRBV10-3	TRBJ2-5	.	TRBD2	TGTGCCATCAGTGAGGGACTAGCGGGAGAAGAGACCCAGTACTTC	CAISEGLAGEETQYF
TRBV11-1	TRBJ2-1	.	TRBD2	TGTGCCAGCAGCTCGGGACTAGCGGATAATAACAATGAGCAGTTCTTC	CASSSGLADNNNEQFF
TRBV5-1	TRBJ2-7	many	TRBD2	TGCGCCAGCAGCTTGGGACTAGCGGGATGGGGTCCCTACGAGCAGTACTTC	CASSLGLAGWGPYEQYF
TRBV5-1	TRBJ1-2	many	TRBD1	TGCGCCAGCAGCTTGGGACAGGGGCCTTATGGCTACACCTTC	CASSLGQGPYGYTF
TRBV29-1	TRBJ1-1	.	.	TGCAGCGTTTTTTCTGGTGGGGGGGCTGACACTGAAGCTTTCTTT	CSVFSGGGADTEAFF
TRBV9	TRBJ2-1	.	.	TGTGCCAGCAGCGTAGCGCAAGGTAATGAGCAGTTCTTC	CASSVAQGNEQFF
TRBV12-3/TRBV12-4	TRBJ1-2	once	TRBD1	TGTGCCAGCAGCCTGAGACAGGGCATCCTCGGCTACACCTTC	CASSLRQGILGYTF
TRBV20-1	TRBJ1-1	many	.	.	CSARGRRQGANTEAFFGGTEAFF
TRBV18	TRBJ1-1	many	.	TGTGCCAGCTCACCTCTGACGGGAAACACTGAAGCTTTCTTT	CASSPLTGNTEAFF
TRBV20-1	TRBJ1-4	many	TRBD1	TGCAGTGCTAGATCCCCTGGACAGGTTACTAATGAAAAACTGTTTTTT	CSARSPGQVTNEKLFF
TRBV2	TRBJ1-4	many	TRBD1	TGTGCCAGCAGACAGGGGGCAGCTAATGAAAAACTGTTTTTT	CASRQGAANEKLFF
TRBV25-1	TRBJ2-7	many	.	TGTGCCAGCAGTGAATGGGACGCGTACTACGAGCAGTACTTC	CASSEWDAYYEQYF
TRBV18	TRBJ1-1	many	.	TGTGCCAGCTCACCTTTTGTTGGGAACACTGAAGCTTTCTTT	CASSPFVGNTEAFF
TRBV27	TRBJ1-2	many	.	TGTGCCAGCAGTACCTCAAGGGGCTATGGCTACACCTTC	CASSTSRGYGYTF
TRBV28	TRBJ2-3	many	.	TGTGCCAGCAGTCCTAGACACCTCCGCACAGATACGCAGTATTTT	CASSPRHLRTDTQYF
TRBV12-3/TRBV12-4	TRBJ1-1	.	.	TGTGCCAGCAGTTTCCGGGGCGCTGAAGCTTTCTTT	CASSFRGAEAFF
TRBV6-2/TRBV6-3	TRBJ2-5	.	TRBD2	TGTGCCACCTCGAGCGGACTAGCGGGAGGCGCTTACTTC	CATSSGLAGGAYF
TRBV2	TRBJ1-4	many	TRBD1	TGTGCCAGCAGTGGGAACAGGGGAGATGAAAAACTGTTTTTT	CASSGNRGDEKLFF
TRBV2	TRBJ2-1	few	TRBD2	TGTGCCACGTCCCCAGATTACACCGGGGGGAGGGAGCAGTTCTTC	CATSPDYTGGREQFF
TRBV13	TRBJ2-1	many	.	TGTGCCAGCAGCCTAAGATCCGCTAGCGAATCCTACAATGAGCAGTTCTTC	CASSLRSASESYNEQFF
TRBV27	TRBJ2-3	many	TRBD1	TGTGCCAGCAGTCGGGACAGAGCCACAGATACGCAGTATTTT	CASSRDRATDTQYF
TRBV20-1	TRBJ2-4	many	.	TGCAGTGCTAGAGGTGTGGGGGGAAACATTCAGTACTTC	CSARGVGGNIQYF
TRBV6-1	TRBJ2-2	many	.	TGTGCCAGCAGTACCTCGTTAGCGCGGGGTGGCACCGGGGAGCTGTTTTTT	CASSTSLARGGTGELFF
TRBV19	TRBJ1-4	many	.	TGTGCCAGTAGCGATTGGAGTCGTGCAACTAATGAAAAACTGTTTTTT	CASSDWSRATNEKLFF
TRBV11-2	TRBJ2-7	.	TRBD2	TGTGCCAGCAGCGAACCTCCGGGAGGGGAGCAGTACTTC	CASSEPPGGEQYF
TRBV20-1	TRBJ2-7	many	.	TGCAGTGCTGCACCGTCTAACGAGCAGTACTTC	CSAAPSNEQYF
TRBV5-1	TRBJ2-1	many	TRBD2	TGCGCCAGCAGCAGGGGACTAGCGGGAGTGGGTTTGTACAATGAGCAGTTCTTC	CASSRGLAGVGLYNEQFF
TRBV20-1	TRBJ2-1	.	TRBD2	TGCAGTGCCGCGAGCGGGAGGTCCTCCAATGAGCAGTTCTTC	CSAASGRSSNEQFF
TRBV10-3	TRBJ1-5	many	.	TGTGCCATCAGTGAGTCTGGCGGTCGGAATCAGCCCCAGCATTTT	CAISESGGRNQPQHF
TRBV10-1	TRBJ2-7	many	.	TGCGCCAGCAGTGCAAGGAGGGTAGACGAGCAGTACTTC	CASSARRVDEQYF
TRBV6-2/TRBV6-3	TRBJ1-1	.	TRBD1	TGTGCCAGCAGAACAGGGGGAGGAAGCACTGAAGCTTTCTTT	CASRTGGGSTEAFF
TRBV7-8	TRBJ2-5	.	.	TGTGCCAGCACTACTACAGGGAAAGAGACCCAGTACTTC	CASTTTGKETQYF
TRBV5-6	TRBJ2-2	many	TRBD2	TGTGCCAGCAGCCCGGGGGTATCGGGAGGGCCCTCTGCCGGGGAGCTGTTTTTT	CASSPGVSGGPSAGELFF
TRBV28	TRBJ1-5	many	TRBD1	TGTGCCAGCAGTCGTATTGGACAGGGATATAGCAATCAGCCCCAGCATTTT	CASSRIGQGYSNQPQHF
TRBV10-3	TRBJ2-2	many	.	TGTGCCATCAGTGAGGATGGCCTCGGGGACACCGGGGAGCTGTTTTTT	CAISEDGLGDTGELFF
TRBV18	TRBJ2-5	many	TRBD1	TGTGCCAGCTCACCACCGGGGACAGGGGAGACCCAGTACTTC	CASSPPGTGETQYF
TRBV9	TRBJ2-1	many	.	TGTGCCAGCAGCGAATCCCCCAGTTACAATGAGCAGTTCTTC	CASSESPSYNEQFF
TRBV28	TRBJ1-5	many	.	TGTGCCAGCAACAATTTTGGGGTTCGACAGCCCCAGCATTTT	CASNNFGVRQPQHF
TRBV11-1	TRBJ1-1	.	TRBD1	TGTGCCAGCAGCCCCACGGACAGGATTGTAGCTTTCTTT	CASSPTDRIVAFF
TRBV4-1	TRBJ2-2	many	.	TGCGCCAGCAGCCAATTGGGTAGCGGCCGTACGAACACCGGGGAGCTGTTTTTT	CASSQLGSGRTNTGELFF
TRBV6-5	TRBJ2-1	many	.	TGTGCCAGCAGTTACCGCTACGACACTGAGCAGTTCTTC	CASSYRYDTEQFF